The 8 T cell receptor beta chains presented below share a single source sample, sequenced in a study of response to subunit inactivated influenza vaccine. TCRdb recomputed calls from the RT-PCR reads with MiXCR, one row per CDR3 protein. The data show 650,000 or so distinct CDR3 sequences, with around 15% seen just once and roughly 7.6% held by the top ten. This specimen was PBMCs from blood, taken about 14 days before vaccination. The receptors come from a man aged 45-60 years who received an inactivated influenza vaccine.

The rearrangement uses TRBV28 and TRBJ2-5; TRBD1 is a possible D gene (6 bases). Germline V gene lookup returns CDR1 MDHEN and CDR2 SYDVKM. CDR3 length equals 14 residues. V lost 5 bases and J lost 0, with 10 bases in between. This CDR3 reads CASSQGLYQETQYF. The DNA of the CDR3 is TGTGCCAGCAGTCAGGGGCTTTACCAAGAGACCCAGTACTTC.

The sample holds many counts of this clonotype. V is TRBV20-1 and J is TRBJ2-5, with 8 bases that match TRBD2. CDR1 DFQATT and CDR2 SNEGSKA come from the germline V gene (reference sequence). The V gene end was trimmed by 3 bases and the J gene end by 1 base; junction bases not matched to a gene: 10. The CDR3 spans 16 residues. The CDR3 DNA sequence: TGCAGTGCTAGTGGGTTTGTAGCGGGGATCCAAGAGACCCAGTACTTC. Its translation is CSASGFVAGIQETQYF.

This clonotype was detected many times. The chain has TRBV6-2 or TRBV6-3 and TRBJ2-7, with 8 bases identical to TRBD2. Losses at the gene ends were 2 bases for V and 5 bases for J; bases not matched to a gene: 5. Germline V lookup: CDR1 MNHEY, CDR2 SVGEGT. This CDR3 spans 14 amino acids. The CDR3 is CASSYLGRANEQYF. The CDR3 DNA is TGTGCCAGCAGTTACCTCGGGAGGGCCAACGAGCAGTACTTC.

The rearrangement uses TRBV4-3 and TRBJ2-7; 9 nucleotides align to TRBD1. This CDR3 is built from 13 residues. Per germline, CDR1 LGHNA and CDR2 YSLEER. With V trimmed by 3 bases and J by 5 bases, 2 bases remained unmatched. CDR3 protein: CASSQRTGDEQYF. In DNA form, the CDR3 reads TGCGCCAGCAGCCAGAGGACAGGGGACGAGCAGTACTTC.

The chain joins TRBV4-3 to TRBJ1-1, with 10 bases that match TRBD1. The V gene's germline CDR1 is LGHNA and CDR2 YSLEER. This CDR3 is 16 amino acids long. The ends lost 3 bases at V and 1 base at J; junction bases unmatched: 5. DNA for the CDR3: TGCGCCAGCAGCCAGGGACAGGGGAATGGGAACACTGAAGCTTTCTTT. The encoded protein is CASSQGQGNGNTEAFF.

There are a few counts of this clonotype. The chain combines TRBV20-1 with TRBJ1-5; no reliable D call. The CDR3 is 14 residues long. Trimming removed 4 bases from V and 0 bases from J, with 10 bases in between. Looked up from germline, CDR1 is DFQATT and CDR2 is SNEGSKA (reference sequence). For the CDR3, the DNA is TGCAGTGCTATACAAACAGATAGCAATCAGCCCCAGCATTTT. This sequence encodes CSAIQTDSNQPQHF.

The chain uses TRBV3-1 and TRBJ1-2; 7 bases match TRBD1. Germline assignment: CDR1 LGHDT and CDR2 YNNKEL (reference sequence). Losses at the gene ends were 2 bases for V and 8 bases for J; bases not matched to a gene: 5. The CDR3 is 13 amino acids. In DNA, the CDR3 is TGTGCCAGCAGCCAACGAGGGGGCTACGGCTACACCTTC. Its translation is CASSQRGGYGYTF.

This chain uses TRBV21-1 with TRBJ2-3; whether TRBD2, the table's D call, matches the DNA was not checked. TRBV21-1 is recorded as a pseudogene. This CDR3 comprises 20 residues. CDR3 sequence (DNA): TGTGCCAGCAGCTTCAGTAACCCGACTAGCGGGAGCGTAAACACAGATACGCAGTATTTT. Protein: CASSFSNPTSGSVNTDTQYF.